These 9 T cell receptor beta chains were sequenced from one sample in a study of blood T cell repertoires in COVID-19. Using immunoSEQ multiplex PCR, the repertoire was profiled, and TCRdb retains in-frame clones only, with some absent. The sample shows roughly 190,000 clones, approximately 79% of them seen only once. The sample was peripheral blood. The source of these receptors is a woman aged 50 to 60 with acute or convalescent COVID-19.

V gene TRBV19 combines with J gene TRBJ2-6; 7 bases map to TRBD1. In germline, CDR1 is LNHDA, CDR2 SQIVND (reference sequence). The CDR3 covers 22 residues. With V trimmed by 2 bases and J by 0 bases, 19 bases remained unmatched. In nucleotides, the CDR3 is TGTGCCAGTAGTATAAACGTAGCCGAGACAGGGCAAATAAGCTCTGGGGCCAACGTCCTGACTTTC. Amino acids: CASSINVAETGQISSGANVLTF.

The V and J genes are TRBV6-5 and TRBJ1-4; TRBD1 agrees at 9 bases. CDR3 length: 14 residues. Per the germline V gene, CDR1 is MNHEY and CDR2 is SVGAGI. The J segment lost 4 bases and the V segment lost 6 bases, leaving 3 bases of the junction unmatched. CDR3 sequence: CASRTGGLNEKLFF. The CDR3 DNA reads TGTGCCAGCAGGACAGGGGGTCTTAATGAAAAACTGTTTTTT.

This sequence joins TRBV6-1 and TRBJ2-5; 8 nucleotides match TRBD2. Trimming removed 3 bases from V and 6 bases from J; junction bases left unmatched: 15. CDR1 MNHNS and CDR2 SASEGT come from the germline V gene. The CDR3 is 17 residues long. The DNA for the CDR3 is TGTGCCAGCAGTGAGCGGCTCTCAAGCGGGAGTATCCAGACCCAGTACTTC. Its protein product is CASSERLSSGSIQTQYF.

This clone was found once. The genes are TRBV5-8 and TRBJ1-5, with D tentatively TRBD1 (6 bases). The ends were cut back, 6 bases at V and 0 bases at J, with 13 bases in the middle. Germline values: CDR1 SGHTS, CDR2 YDEGEE. The CDR3 contains 15 residues. The CDR3: CASTVGTNSNQPQHF. In nucleotides, the CDR3 is TGTGCCAGCACCGTCGGGACAAATAGCAATCAGCCCCAGCATTTT.

V and J are TRBV19 and TRBJ2-1, with a tentative D call TRBD1 (6 bases). Trimming removed 8 bases at V and 10 bases at J, with 15 bases between. Germline CDR1 LNHDA, CDR2 SQIVND (reference sequence). The CDR3 has 12 amino acids. CDR3 protein: CASRPGQGEQFF. The DNA of the CDR3 is TGTGCCAGTCGGCCGGGACAAGGGGAGCAGTTCTTC.

The chain is built from TRBV7-2 and TRBJ2-1, with TRBD2 identical over 14 bases. This CDR3 region has 17 residues. V lost 4 bases and J lost 8; bases outside the gene matches: 10. The germline V gene has CDR1 SGHTA and CDR2 FQGNSA. CDR3 DNA: TGTGCCAGCAGCTCTGAGGGACTAGCGGGAGTTGCCTATGAGCAGTTCTTC. Translated, it gives CASSSEGLAGVAYEQFF. The full variable domain, with the rest looked up from reference TRBV7-2 and TRBJ2-1, is GAGVSQSPSNKVTEKGKDVELRCDPISGHTALYWYRQSLGQGLEFLIYFQGNSAPDKSGLPSDRFSAERTGGSVSTLTIQRTQQEDSAVYLCASSSEGLAGVAYEQFFGPGTRLTVL.

The J gene is TRBJ1-2, the V gene TRBV6-6, with 7 nucleotides matching TRBD1. CDR3 size: 14 residues. Trimming cost V 2 bases and J 7 bases; bases outside gene matches: 7. CDR1 is MNHNY and CDR2 is SVGAGI in the germline V gene (reference sequence). The CDR3 region is CASSYATGQSGYTF. Here the CDR3 DNA reads TGTGCCAGCAGTTACGCGACAGGGCAGTCTGGCTACACCTTC.

This chain links TRBV19 with TRBJ2-1, with 11 bases lining up with TRBD2. CDR1 LNHDA and CDR2 SQIVND come from the germline V gene (reference sequence). CDR3 length equals 15 residues. V shed 8 bases and J 4 bases; nucleotides not matched to a gene: 7. The CDR3 loop reads CASSGGLADYNEQFF. In nucleotides, the CDR3 is TGTGCCAGTTCAGGGGGACTAGCGGATTACAATGAGCAGTTCTTC.

Worth noting for this clone: The identical CDR3 is also encoded by other nucleotide sequences in the sample. The chain is built from TRBV28 and TRBJ1-2; no clear D gene. Germline V gene data show CDR1 as MDHEN and CDR2 as SYDVKM. The CDR3 covers 11 residues. The V and J ends lost 6 bases and 3 bases respectively, with 5 bases between them. This chain's CDR3 is CASSSYYGYTF. CDR3 in DNA: TGTGCCAGCAGCTCCTACTATGGCTACACCTTC.